Listed below are T cell receptor beta chains from one sample, sequenced in a study of control samples from healthy donors and cancer patients. The data were produced by immunoSEQ multiplex PCR, yet TCRdb's version contains in-frame clones alone and is incomplete. Of some 200,000 clones listed, around 94% are singletons. Sequenced material: blood. Receptor source: a man aged 45-65 years in good health. The CDR3 runs from the conserved cysteine through the conserved F or W. The D gene is left open where the match is weak. Rows give clone size only sometimes, using once, few, many, or a class for an expanded clone.

v_call	d_call	j_call	clone_size	cdr3_nt	cdr3_aa
TRBV18	TRBD2	TRBJ2-5	NA	TGTGCCAGCTCACCGACCGGGACTAGCGGGCGCCAAGAGACCCAGTACTTC	CASSPTGTSGRQETQYF
TRBV5-1	NA	TRBJ2-5	NA	TGCGCCAGCGGGCCACAGGGATTCCAAGAGACCCAGTACTTC	CASGPQGFQETQYF
TRBV3-1/TRBV3-2	NA	TRBJ1-6	NA	TGTGCCAGCAGCCAAAGGAACGCCAATTCACCCCTCCACTTT	CASSQRNANSPLHF
TRBV29-1	NA	TRBJ1-1	NA	TGCAGCGTTGCTGAGGGGATGAACACTGAAGCTTTCTTT	CSVAEGMNTEAFF
TRBV3-1/TRBV3-2	NA	TRBJ1-1	once	TGTGCCAGCAGCCAACAGGGATTGAAGCTTTTCTTT	CASSQQGLKLFF
TRBV27	NA	TRBJ1-1	once	TGTGCCAGCAGTTTGGGAGGGGGTGGCACTGAAGCTTTCTTT	CASSLGGGGTEAFF
TRBV27	NA	TRBJ2-5	NA	TGTGCCAGCAGTTCGAACACATTAGGGACCCAGTACTTC	CASSSNTLGTQYF
TRBV6-5	NA	TRBJ2-7	NA	TGTGCCAGCAGCAGAATCCGGGACGGAACCTACGAGCAGTACTTC	CASSRIRDGTYEQYF
TRBV6-5	NA	TRBJ1-1	NA	TGTGCCAGCACTTCCCGTGGGTGGAACACTGAAGCTTTCTTT	CASTSRGWNTEAFF
TRBV24-1	NA	TRBJ2-1	NA	TGTGCCACCAGTGATTTTGGTGAGAATGAGCAGTTCTTC	CATSDFGENEQFF
TRBV4-3	TRBD1	TRBJ2-7	NA	TGCGCCAGCAGCCACGGACAGGGTGGGTACGAGCAGTACTTC	CASSHGQGGYEQYF
TRBV7-9	TRBD1	TRBJ2-2	NA	TGTGCCAGCAGCCCCCGGACAGGGAGATTGACCGGGGAGCTGTTTTTT	CASSPRTGRLTGELFF
TRBV29-1	TRBD1	TRBJ1-2	NA	TGCAGCGTGGGGGGACAGGTTGAAACGGGCTACACCTTC	CSVGGQVETGYTF
TRBV6-2/TRBV6-3	TRBD2	TRBJ2-1	NA	TGTGCCAGCAGTTACGGACTAGCTCGCTACAATGAGCAGTTCTTC	CASSYGLARYNEQFF
TRBV24-1	NA	TRBJ2-7	NA	TGTGCCACCAGTGATTCGGAGCCCGGGACCACGACCTACTACGAGCAGTACTTC	CATSDSEPGTTTYYEQYF
TRBV19	NA	TRBJ2-1	NA	TGTGCCAGTAGTATAGTAGAGTTAGGCGGCAATGAGCAGTTCTTC	CASSIVELGGNEQFF
TRBV11-2	TRBD2	TRBJ2-3	NA	TGTGCCAGCAGCTTTCCTAAAGCGGGGGGACAGGATACGCAGTATTTT	CASSFPKAGGQDTQYF
TRBV4-3	NA	TRBJ1-6	NA	TGCGCCAGCAGCCGAGAAAACAGGGATAATTCACCCCTCCACTTT	CASSRENRDNSPLHF
TRBV7-2	NA	TRBJ2-2	NA	TGTGCCAGCAGCTTATCCACCGGGGTCAACACCGGGGAGCTGTTTTTT	CASSLSTGVNTGELFF
TRBV7-8	TRBD2	TRBJ2-5	once	TGTGCCAGCAGCTTAGACACTAGCGCCTCCCAAGAGACCCAGTACTTC	CASSLDTSASQETQYF
TRBV19	NA	TRBJ2-7	once	TGTGCCAGTAGTATAGCCGTGACGGGATACGAGCAGTACTTC	CASSIAVTGYEQYF
TRBV5-4	NA	TRBJ2-5	NA	TGTGCCAGCTCGAAAATAGGACAGCAAGAGACCCAGTACTTC	CASSKIGQQETQYF
TRBV6-5	NA	TRBJ1-1	NA	TGTGCCAGCAGTTACCAGGGCGGAGTGAACACTGAAGCTTTCTTT	CASSYQGGVNTEAFF
TRBV4-1	TRBD1	TRBJ1-2	NA	TGCGCCAGCAGCCAAGAGGACAGGGGGCCTGGCTACACCTTC	CASSQEDRGPGYTF
TRBV5-1	NA	TRBJ2-6	NA	TGCGCCAGCAGCGTAGTCTCTGGGGCCAACGTCCTGACTTTC	CASSVVSGANVLTF
TRBV9	NA	TRBJ1-1	once	TGTGCCAGCAGCGACGAAGGGGACACTGAAGCTTTCTTT	CASSDEGDTEAFF
TRBV27	NA	TRBJ1-4	NA	TGTGCCAGCAGTCCCCGGCCATCTAATGAAAAACTGTTTTTT	CASSPRPSNEKLFF
TRBV18	NA	TRBJ2-5	NA	TGTGCCAGCTCGGGCGGCCAAGAGACCCAGTACTTC	CASSGGQETQYF
TRBV5-6	NA	TRBJ1-4	NA	TGTGCCAGCAGCTTGAGCGGTGAAAAACTGTTTTTT	CASSLSGEKLFF
TRBV3-1/TRBV3-2	NA	TRBJ2-7	NA	TGTGCCAGCAGCCAAGCTCGGGGGGCCCCCTACGAGCAGTACTTC	CASSQARGAPYEQYF
TRBV15	NA	TRBJ2-7	NA	TGTGCCACCAGCAGAGTTAGAGGCTCCTACGAGCAGTACTTC	CATSRVRGSYEQYF
TRBV28	NA	TRBJ2-3	NA	TGTGCCAGTTTCGACAGGATTACTAGCACAGATACGCAGTATTTT	CASFDRITSTDTQYF
TRBV3-1/TRBV3-2	TRBD2	TRBJ2-5	NA	TGTGCCAGCAGAGAGCGGGGGTCAGAGACCCAGTACTTC	CASRERGSETQYF
TRBV30	NA	TRBJ1-2	NA	TGTGCCTGGAGGGTGCCCTTTCTCCGGGAGACAGGAGGCTACACCTTC	CAWRVPFLRETGGYTF
TRBV11-2	NA	TRBJ2-3	NA	TGTGCCAGCAGCTTCATGGGGCGGGGCACAGATACGCAGTATTTT	CASSFMGRGTDTQYF
TRBV2	NA	TRBJ2-5	NA	TGTGCCAGCAGTGCGACGGTTTACCAAGAGACCCAGTACTTC	CASSATVYQETQYF
TRBV5-1	NA	TRBJ1-1	NA	TGCGCCAGCAGCTCAAATGGCGACATGAACACTGAAGCTTTCTTT	CASSSNGDMNTEAFF
TRBV7-9	TRBD1	TRBJ1-2	NA	TGTGCCAGCAGCTCAGGACAGGGTATAGGCTATGGCTACACCTTC	CASSSGQGIGYGYTF
TRBV7-2	NA	TRBJ1-2	NA	TGTGCCAGCAGCTTTTGGGACGGCCCTATCGGCTACACCTTC	CASSFWDGPIGYTF
TRBV3-1/TRBV3-2	NA	TRBJ1-1	NA	TGTGCCAGCAGCCACGGACGGAACACTGAAGCTTTCTTT	CASSHGRNTEAFF
TRBV6-6	TRBD1	TRBJ1-1	NA	TGTGCCAGCAGCAAGGGACAGGGGAACACTGAAGCTTTCTTT	CASSKGQGNTEAFF
TRBV3-1/TRBV3-2	TRBD2	TRBJ2-3	once	TGTGCCTCAAACTGGGGGGGGATCACAGATACGCAGTATTTT	CASNWGGITDTQYF
TRBV5-1	NA	TRBJ1-1	NA	TGCGCCAGCAAGAAGGCGGGGGCGCCCTCGGGGACTGAAGCTTTCTTT	CASKKAGAPSGTEAFF
TRBV7-9	TRBD1	TRBJ1-5	NA	TGTGCCAGCGCCCCCCAGGGCAGGGACAGTCAGCCCCAGCATTTT	CASAPQGRDSQPQHF
TRBV12-3/TRBV12-4	NA	TRBJ1-3	NA	TGTGCCTTTCGGGGACACGGGAAGACCATATATTTT	CAFRGHGKTIYF
TRBV6-5	NA	TRBJ1-2	NA	TGTGCCAGCAGTCTTCGACATTCCGACTATGGCTACACCTTC	CASSLRHSDYGYTF
TRBV28	NA	TRBJ2-3	NA	TGTGCCAGCAGTTTCCCGGGGGGCGGGACAGATACGCAGTATTTT	CASSFPGGGTDTQYF
TRBV7-9	NA	TRBJ1-6	NA	TGTGCCAGCAGCTTAGTAACCTCAGCCTCACCCCTCCACTTT	CASSLVTSASPLHF
TRBV2	TRBD1	TRBJ1-1	few	TGTGCCAGCAGTGAAAGGGGGCGGACTGAAGCTTTCTTT	CASSERGRTEAFF
TRBV7-9	NA	TRBJ2-1	NA	TGTGCCAGCAGCTTAACCGGGACTGTAGAGGCCTACAATGAGCAGTTCTTC	CASSLTGTVEAYNEQFF
TRBV6-2/TRBV6-3	NA	TRBJ1-2	NA	TGTGCCAGCAGTTACCGGGCAGGGAGGGTTACGGGCTACACCTTC	CASSYRAGRVTGYTF
TRBV6-6	TRBD1	TRBJ1-4	NA	TGTGCCAGCAGTCCTGGGACAGGGCCCAATGAAAAACTGTTTTTT	CASSPGTGPNEKLFF
TRBV6-5	TRBD1	TRBJ2-7	once	TGTGCCAGCAGTTACACCAGGGGGCCAGGCGAGCAGTACTTC	CASSYTRGPGEQYF
TRBV5-3	NA	TRBJ1-6	NA	TGTGCCAGAAGCCCCGGTTGGGCACCAGACTCCTATAATTCACCCCTCCACTTT	CARSPGWAPDSYNSPLHF
TRBV19	NA	TRBJ1-5	NA	TGTGCCAGTAGTATCCTTGACGGTCGCACCAGGAATCAGCCCCAGCATTTT	CASSILDGRTRNQPQHF
TRBV28	NA	TRBJ1-2	NA	TGTGCCAGCAGTTCAAGGACCTATGGCTACACCTTC	CASSSRTYGYTF
TRBV5-4	TRBD2	TRBJ2-4	NA	TGTGCCAGCAGCTCTCCTAGCGGGGGGCAAAACATTCAGTACTTC	CASSSPSGGQNIQYF